This TCR beta chain was sequenced for a study of T cells in localized non-small cell lung cancer (dated by TCRdb to the early 2020s). Regarding the complete study: Comparing tumors with uninvolved tumor-adjacent lungs, the study looked at the T cell repertoires of 236 patients with early-stage NSCLC. All 220 or so NSCLC patients in the cohort were treatment-naive and had localized lung tumors that were resected. NSCLC patients had a mean age of around 66 years, and 129 were male and around 99 female. Paper-wide results and their limitations: Because multi-region sequencing of the tumors was not done, intratumor heterogeneity could not be ruled out. A median of approximately 62 of the top 100 tumor clones turned up in the paired uninvolved adjacent lung, and around 27 of those clones also ranked among the top 100 of that same adjacent lung. Uninvolved tumor-adjacent lung showed the highest T cell clonality, higher than tumor, which suggests more focused antigenic responses in the adjacent lung. Because of the exploratory design, TCR variables were selected using unadjusted p-values without false-discovery rate correction. Longer overall survival was associated with higher T cell density in blood, whereas shorter survival was associated with higher clonality in adjacent lung.

The immunoSEQ Assay was used to sequence TCR beta CDR3 regions from DNA. For the original study's pipeline: To compute T cell density, TCR beta template counts were normalized to usable DNA, which was estimated by amplifying housekeeping genes. Richness was estimated with the preseqR package, extrapolating to 400,000 templates for PBMC samples and 120,000 templates for tissue samples. Clonality was taken to be one minus Pielou's evenness. Differential abundance testing on productive amino-acid clonotypes, with a minimum total count of 5 and an alpha of 0.1, was used to identify tissue-enriched TCRs. The Jaccard Index and the Morisita Overlap Index were used to measure how much the repertoires overlapped between compartments. GLIPH grouped TCR beta CDR3s together with public tetramer-defined viral CDR3s, and a viral motif had to include at least three viral sequences and show V-gene enrichment. Entries here come from immuneACCESS through TCRdb and include only in-frame sequences with V and J called. Some clones fail to appear in such tables; in the studies checked, an unresolved V gene covers under half of the shortfall, and the cause of the remainder is unknown. V and J calls and clone size follow that table, whereas D and trimming were derived from the DNA. For this sample there are 13,000 or so clones; roughly 80% appear just once. The ten top clones hold 25% to 35% of the sample.

At diagnosis, peripheral blood, uninvolved tumor-adjacent lung and tumor were collected and stored as a combination of fresh-frozen and FFPE material. For TCR repertoire profiling, the blood samples were analyzed as peripheral blood mononuclear cells. Germline trimming: 1 base from V, 4 bases from J; junction bases outside gene matches: 7. From the cysteine through the phenylalanine, the CDR3 covers 18 amino acids. Only the CDR3 region is kept as DNA, spanning 54 bases read in frame from base 1. CDR1 is given as SGHAT and CDR2 as FQNNGV, both from the germline V gene. Details on this clone: The antigen this receptor binds is unknown. It has no much larger one-base neighbor in the sample; base qualities were not kept.

The starting material was peripheral blood, obtained before any cancer treatment. The rearranged segments are TRBV11-2 and TRBJ2-2; TRBD2 aligns with 12 central bases. The origin of this receptor is a male donor aged 60 or over with stage I squamous cell lung carcinoma. The sequence in DNA is TGTGCCAGCAGCTTAGCCTCTAGCGGGAGGGCCGGCACCGGGGAGCTGTTTTTT. Translated, it reads CASSLASSGRAGTGELFF. Here the CDR3 is joined to the reference TRBV11-2 and TRBJ2-2 genes, and the full variable domain is: EAGVAQSPRYKIIEKRQSVAFWCNPISGHATLYWYQQILGQGPKLLIQFQNNGVVDDSQLPKDRFSAERLKGVDSTLKIQPAKLEDSAVYLCASSLASSGRAGTGELFFGEGSRLTVL.